This T cell receptor beta chain was profiled in a study of blood T cell repertoires in COVID-19. In the study overall: Samples representing acute and convalescent COVID-19 were sourced from the United States, Italy and Spain. Sample material is recorded as cDNA or gDNA derived from T cells, B-cell-depleted T cells, or PBMCs.

Measured with immunoSEQ multiplex PCR; TCRdb has only the in-frame clones, and not every one. This table has tens of thousands of clones, about four fifths appearing once. The CDR3 has 14 amino acids. V lost 0 bases, J lost 7 bases, and 10 bases lay in between. Germline V CDR1 and CDR2: SGHVT, SQSDAQ. This chain links TRBV7-4 with TRBJ1-5; D is undetermined. The clonotype originates from a man aged 55 to 70 with acute or convalescent COVID-19. The material sequenced was peripheral blood. This CDR3 is CASSLAQRAQPQHF. CDR3 bases: TGTGCCAGCAGCTTAGCGCAGAGGGCCCAGCCCCAGCATTTT.